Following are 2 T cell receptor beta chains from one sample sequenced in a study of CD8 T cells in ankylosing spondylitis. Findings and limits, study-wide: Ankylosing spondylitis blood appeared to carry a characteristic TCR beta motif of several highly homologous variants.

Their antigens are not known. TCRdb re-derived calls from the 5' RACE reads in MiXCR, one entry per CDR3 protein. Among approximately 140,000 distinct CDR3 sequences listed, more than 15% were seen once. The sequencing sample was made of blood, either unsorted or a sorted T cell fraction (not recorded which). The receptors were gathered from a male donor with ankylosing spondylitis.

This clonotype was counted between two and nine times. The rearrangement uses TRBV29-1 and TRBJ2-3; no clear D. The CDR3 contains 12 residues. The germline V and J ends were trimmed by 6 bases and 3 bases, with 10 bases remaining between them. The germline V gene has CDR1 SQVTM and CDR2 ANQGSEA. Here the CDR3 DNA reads TGCAGCGTACCGACTGGAACAGATACGCAGTATTTT. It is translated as CSVPTGTDTQYF.

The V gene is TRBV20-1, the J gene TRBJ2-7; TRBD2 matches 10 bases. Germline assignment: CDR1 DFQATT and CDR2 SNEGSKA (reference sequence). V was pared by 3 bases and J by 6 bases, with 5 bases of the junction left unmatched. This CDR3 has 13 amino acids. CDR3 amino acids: CSASAGLATEQYF. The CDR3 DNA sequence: TGCAGTGCTAGCGCGGGACTAGCGACCGAGCAGTACTTC.